This T cell receptor (beta chain) was captured in a study of blood T cell repertoires in COVID-19. Study-wide background: Whether acute or convalescent, the COVID-19 samples came from the United States, Italy and Spain.

Points on this clone: At one end, the junction sequence differs from germline, possibly due to a read error.

Data came from immunoSEQ multiplex PCR; TCRdb stores just in-frame clones and leaves some out. Altogether roughly 87,000 clones are present, under 85% being singletons, with the ten largest covering approximately 2.3%. The specimen was peripheral blood. The receptor was isolated from a woman between 70 and 85 years old with acute or convalescent COVID-19.

DNA of the CDR3: TGTGCTAGCAGCTCTAGGGAGCACACCGGGGAGCTGTTTTTT. It yields the protein CASSSREHTGELFF. This chain connects TRBV7-7 to TRBJ2-2; tentative D call: TRBD2 (5 bases). The V gene's germline CDR1 is SSHAT and CDR2 FNYEAQ (reference sequence). The CDR3 is made up of 14 amino acids.